Following are 19 T cell receptor beta chains from one sample sequenced in a study of neurological immune-mediated disorders. TCRdb re-analysed the 5' RACE reads in MiXCR, keeping a single row per CDR3 protein. The data hold some 20,000 distinct CDR3 sequences, with about 9.4% observed a single time. Sequenced sample: PBMCs. Source of these receptors: a woman aged 55-70 years with HTLV-1-associated myelopathy (HAM/TSP).

This clonotype was seen ten or more times. This chain uses TRBV6-6 with TRBJ1-5; a weak D match, TRBD1 (5 bases). The ends were cut back, 2 bases at V and 9 bases at J, with 11 bases in the middle. Germline V lookup: CDR1 MNHNY, CDR2 SVGAGI (reference sequence). This CDR3 comprises 13 residues. The chain's CDR3 is CASSYGWRGPQHF. The CDR3 DNA follows: TGTGCCAGCAGTTACGGGTGGAGGGGGCCCCAGCATTTT.

The V and J genes are TRBV5-1 and TRBJ1-1; tentative D call: TRBD1 (6 bases). Germline CDR1 and CDR2: SGHRS and YFSETQ. The CDR3 covers 14 residues. Deletions cut 1 base from V and 6 bases from J, with 13 bases between. The CDR3: CASSLPRGRAEAFF. CDR3 in DNA: TGCGCCAGCAGCTTGCCCAGGGGCAGGGCTGAAGCTTTCTTT.

This clonotype was picked up many times. The rearrangement links TRBV7-9 to TRBJ1-1; no reliable D call. Trimming left V 2 bases short and J 1 base short, with 5 bases between. This CDR3 comprises 13 residues. Germline V gene sequence: CDR1 SEHNR, CDR2 FQNEAQ (reference sequence). The CDR3 DNA follows: TGTGCCAGCAGCTTACAAAGGAACACTGAAGCTTTCTTT. Protein: CASSLQRNTEAFF.

This clonotype was detected ten times or more. The chain uses TRBV5-1 and TRBJ2-5; 11 bases match TRBD2. V shed 4 bases and J 1 base; nucleotides not matched to a gene: 9. The CDR3 totals 17 residues. CDR1 and CDR2 from the germline V gene are SGHRS and YFSETQ. CDR3 in DNA: TGCGCCAGCAGCGAAGGGTTAGGGACTAGCGGCCAAGAGACCCAGTACTTC. Its translation: CASSEGLGTSGQETQYF. Based on the CDR3 plus reference TRBV5-1 and TRBJ2-5, the full variable domain is KAGVTQTPRYLIKTRGQQVTLSCSPISGHRSVSWYQQTPGQGLQFLFEYFSETQRNKGNFPGRFSGRQFSNSRSEMNVSTLELGDSALYLCASSEGLGTSGQETQYFGPGTRLLVL.

This clonotype was detected ten times or more. This sequence joins TRBV7-9 and TRBJ1-1; possible D gene TRBD1, 6 bases. The V gene's germline CDR1 is SEHNR and CDR2 FQNEAQ (reference sequence). Trimming took off 1 base at V and 5 bases at J, with 14 bases between the two ends. The length of the CDR3 is 15 residues. CDR3 region: CASSLVLGQGTEAFF. For the CDR3, the DNA is TGTGCCAGCAGCTTAGTCTTGGGGCAGGGGACTGAAGCTTTCTTT.

This clonotype was counted many times. The chain recombines TRBV20-1 with TRBJ2-4, with TRBD1 matching 9 bases. The V gene's germline CDR1 is DFQATT and CDR2 SNEGSKA (reference sequence). J gave up 6 bases and V 8 bases, and 8 bases lay outside the gene matches. This CDR3 has 13 amino acids. For the CDR3, the DNA is TGCAGTTCCTCGACAGGGGGAGGAAACATTCAGTACTTC. Amino acid sequence: CSSSTGGGNIQYF.

The table lists this clonotype with many counts. A read error may explain this, as a much larger clone is one base away. The V and J genes are TRBV4-1 and TRBJ2-1, with D maybe TRBD1 (6 bases). CDR3 size: 13 residues. Germline lookup yields CDR1 MGHRA and CDR2 YSYEKL. V was shortened by 1 base and J by 10 bases, with 11 bases between the two germline ends. The CDR3 is CASSQVGGREQFF. The CDR3 bases are TGCGCCAGCAGCCAAGTTGGGGGCAGAGAGCAGTTCTTC.

This clonotype was observed at least ten times. The gene calls are TRBV10-2 and TRBJ2-7, with D possibly TRBD2 on 7 matching bases. The germline V gene encodes CDR1 WSHSY and CDR2 SAAADI. The CDR3 has 15 residues. Deletions cut 6 bases from V and 7 bases from J, with 22 bases between. CDR3 nucleotides: TGCGCCAGCAGGGGGTCGGGGGGCTGGTTGGGAGAGCAGTACTTC. Its protein product is CASRGSGGWLGEQYF.

By share, this clonotype ranks as medium-sized. This chain connects TRBV7-6 to TRBJ2-7; 7 nucleotides agree with TRBD2. CDR1 SGHVS and CDR2 FNYEAQ come from the germline V gene. V trimming: 6 bases; J trimming: 7 bases; junction bases outside the gene matches: 6. The CDR3 length is 12 residues. The CDR3, as DNA: TGTGCCAGCAGTCCGGGACTACTGGAGCAGTACTTC. Protein sequence: CASSPGLLEQYF.

In its sample, this clonotype was seen a few times. The chain employs TRBV2 and TRBJ2-1, with TRBD2 matching 8 bases. This CDR3 contains 16 residues. The V gene's germline CDR1 is SNHLY and CDR2 FYNNEI. Trimming at V came to 4 bases and at J to 6 bases, leaving 11 bases not matched to a gene. The CDR3 DNA reads as TGTGCCAGCAGTGCTGGCCTCGGGGGGGCGGCCAATGAGCAGTTCTTC. Its translation is CASSAGLGGAANEQFF.

This clonotype was observed at least ten times. CDR3 sequence reads: CASSYSEVLNTEAFF. CDR3 DNA sequence: TGTGCCAGCAGTTACTCGGAGGTACTGAACACTGAAGCTTTCTTT. The gene calls are TRBV6-6 and TRBJ1-1; no clear D gene. Trimming left V 0 bases short and J 0 bases short, with 8 bases between. Germline CDR1 is MNHNY and CDR2 is SVGAGI (reference sequence). CDR3 length: 15 residues.

This clonotype is deemed medium-sized. The CDR3 DNA sequence: TGCGCCAGCAGCTTGGGTGGGACTCTCTCCTACAATGAGCAGTTCTTC. Amino acid sequence: CASSLGGTLSYNEQFF. The V call is TRBV5-1, the J call TRBJ2-1; D possibly corresponds to TRBD2 (6 bases). Germline loops: CDR1 SGHRS, CDR2 YFSETQ. The germline V and J ends were trimmed by 0 bases and 0 bases, with 10 bases remaining between them. The CDR3 is 16 residues long.

At least ten counts were recorded for this clonotype. J is TRBJ2-1 and V is TRBV3-1, with 14 nucleotides matching TRBD2. V lost 4 bases to trimming and J lost 5 bases; unmatched junction nucleotides: 7. The CDR3 has 17 residues. Germline-derived CDR1 and CDR2 are LGHDT and YNNKEL (reference sequence). The CDR3 coding sequence is TGTGCCAGCAGCCGTCGCGGACTAGCGGGGGGCAACAATGAGCAGTTCTTC. Its protein is CASSRRGLAGGNNEQFF.

The chain combines TRBV7-9 with TRBJ1-5; TRBD1 matches 9 bases. This CDR3 spans 14 amino acids. The germline CDR1 and CDR2 sequences are SEHNR and FQNEAQ (reference sequence). Germline trimming cut 9 bases from V and 4 bases from J; bases unmatched to any gene: 7. CDR3 DNA: TGTGCCAGGAGCGCTGGACAGGGGAATCAGCCCCAGCATTTT. The encoded protein is CARSAGQGNQPQHF.

At least ten counts were recorded for this clonotype. This chain connects TRBV12-3 or TRBV12-4 to TRBJ1-1; D gene unclear. The CDR3 totals 11 residues. V dropped 3 bases and J dropped 7 bases, with 6 bases sitting between them. The CDR3 here is CASSFYSEAFF. CDR3 sequence (DNA): TGTGCCAGCAGTTTTTACAGTGAAGCTTTCTTT.

This clonotype was observed at least ten times. The gene calls are TRBV9 and TRBJ2-3; 9 nucleotides match TRBD2. The J segment lost 0 bases and the V segment lost 2 bases, leaving 10 bases of the junction unmatched. The CDR3 is 18 residues long. The germline gives CDR1 SGDLS, CDR2 YYNGEE. The CDR3 nucleotides are TGTGCCAGCAGCGTTCTGGCGGGGGGGACGACTAGCACAGATACGCAGTATTTT. Its protein is CASSVLAGGTTSTDTQYF. The full variable domain, in which reference TRBV9 and TRBJ2-3 provide the parts outside the CDR3, is DSGVTQTPKHLITATGQRVTLRCSPRSGDLSVYWYQQSLDQGLQFLIQYYNGEERAKGNILERFSAQQFPDLHSELNLSSLELGDSALYFCASSVLAGGTTSTDTQYFGPGTRLTVL.

This clonotype was detected only once. The CDR3 loop is CSLKYWAGDGYTF. The CDR3 coding sequence is TGCAGTTTGAAGTACTGGGCAGGCGATGGCTACACCTTC. The chain links TRBV20-1 to TRBJ1-2; D uncertain. V shed 8 bases and J shed 6 bases, with 19 bases lying between them. The germline CDR1 and CDR2 sequences are DFQATT and SNEGSKA (reference sequence). CDR3 size: 13 residues.

This clonotype is labeled medium-sized. The CDR3 sequence is CASSKLADPYNEQFF. DNA for the CDR3: TGTGCCAGCAGTAAACTAGCGGACCCCTACAATGAGCAGTTCTTC. The chain joins TRBV9 to TRBJ2-1, with 8 bases aligning to TRBD2. The ends lost 5 bases at V and 2 bases at J; junction bases unmatched: 6. Per germline, CDR1 SGDLS and CDR2 YYNGEE. The CDR3 spans 15 residues. The entire variable domain, with the rest obtained from reference TRBV9 and TRBJ2-1, is as follows: DSGVTQTPKHLITATGQRVTLRCSPRSGDLSVYWYQQSLDQGLQFLIQYYNGEERAKGNILERFSAQQFPDLHSELNLSSLELGDSALYFCASSKLADPYNEQFFGPGTRLTVL.

Notes on this clonotype: Given a much more abundant clone one base away, this may be a read error. The rearrangement links TRBV30 to TRBJ2-3; 7 positions agree with TRBD2. The CDR3 contains 14 residues. Germline V gene sequence: CDR1 GTSNPN, CDR2 SVGIG (reference sequence). Losses at the gene ends were 0 bases for V and 6 bases for J; bases not matched to a gene: 6. CDR3 DNA sequence: TGTGCCTGGAGTGTGGGGGGGTCAGCGGATACGCAGTATTTT. This gives the protein CAWSVGGSADTQYF.